These 5 T cell receptor beta chains came from one sample sequenced in a study of early T cells in non-severe SARS-CoV-2 infection. TCRdb re-called the 5' RACE reads through MiXCR, storing one row per CDR3 protein. This table holds over 85,000 distinct CDR3 sequences, roughly 17% found once. The sequenced material came from whole blood. The receptors originated from an adult who was a healthcare worker with PCR-confirmed SARS-CoV-2 infection or an uninfected control (not recorded which).

This clonotype was picked up a small number of times. The gene calls are TRBV6-2 or TRBV6-3 and TRBJ1-1; no clear D gene. Germline values: CDR1 MNHEY, CDR2 SVGEGT. V shed 8 bases and J shed 6 bases, with 16 bases lying between them. The CDR3 extends over 13 amino acids. The CDR3 here is CASRYSLVAEAFF. Here the CDR3 DNA reads TGTGCCAGCCGGTACAGTCTTGTCGCTGAAGCTTTCTTT.

This sequence joins TRBV12-3 or TRBV12-4 and TRBJ1-2; perhaps TRBD1 as D (5 bases). Trimming took off 3 bases at V and 4 bases at J, with 9 bases between the two ends. The CDR3 consists of 13 residues. CDR3 DNA: TGTGCCAGCAGTTTCCCCGGGGCCTATGGCTACACCTTC. It encodes CASSFPGAYGYTF.

This clonotype showed up many times. V and J are TRBV5-5 and TRBJ1-1; TRBD1 might be the D (5 bases). The CDR3 totals 17 residues. Germline CDR1 reads SGHKS; CDR2 reads YYEKEE (reference sequence). V was trimmed by 1 base and J by 9 bases, leaving 25 bases between them. CDR3 bases: TGTGCCAGCAGCTTGTACGCGTCAGGGAGGGACCCACTGAAAGCTTTCTTT. It encodes CASSLYASGRDPLKAFF.

CDR3 coding DNA: TGTGCCAGCAGTTGGGACACGGGTGCCCCTAACACTGAAGCTTTCTTT. Translation gives CASSWDTGAPNTEAFF. The V and J genes are TRBV6-2 or TRBV6-3 and TRBJ1-1, with D possibly matching TRBD1 (6 bases). V dropped 4 bases and J dropped 2 bases, with 17 bases sitting between them. This CDR3 spans 16 amino acids. Looked up from germline, CDR1 is MNHEY and CDR2 is SVGEGT.

This chain's CDR3 is CSVEDGHTEAFF. CDR3 in DNA: TGCAGCGTTGAAGACGGCCACACTGAAGCTTTCTTT. The rearrangement joins TRBV29-1 to TRBJ1-1; no reliable D call. Trimming removed 0 bases from V and 3 bases from J, with 5 bases in between. Germline V gene sequence: CDR1 SQVTM, CDR2 ANQGSEA. This CDR3 is 12 amino acids long.